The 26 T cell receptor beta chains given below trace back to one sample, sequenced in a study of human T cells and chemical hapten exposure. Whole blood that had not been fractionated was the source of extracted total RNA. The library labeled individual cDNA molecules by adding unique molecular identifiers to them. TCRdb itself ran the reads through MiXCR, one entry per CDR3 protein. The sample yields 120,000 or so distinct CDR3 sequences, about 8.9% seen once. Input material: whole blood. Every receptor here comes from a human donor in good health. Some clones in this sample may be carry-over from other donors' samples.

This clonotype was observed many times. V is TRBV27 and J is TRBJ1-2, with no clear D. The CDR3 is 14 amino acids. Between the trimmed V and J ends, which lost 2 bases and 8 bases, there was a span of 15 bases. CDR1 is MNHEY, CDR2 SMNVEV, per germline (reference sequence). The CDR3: CASSLTAGRYGYTF. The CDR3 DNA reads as TGTGCCAGCAGTTTAACGGCGGGGAGGTACGGCTACACCTTC.

The CDR3 is CASSIVGQKNQPQHF. The CDR3 nucleotides read TGTGCCAGTAGTATAGTTGGGCAGAAAAATCAGCCCCAGCATTTT. The V call is TRBV19, the J call TRBJ1-5; D is unresolved. The CDR3 runs to 15 residues. V was clipped by 1 base and J by 4 bases, with 11 bases between them. Germline loops: CDR1 LNHDA, CDR2 SQIVND (reference sequence).

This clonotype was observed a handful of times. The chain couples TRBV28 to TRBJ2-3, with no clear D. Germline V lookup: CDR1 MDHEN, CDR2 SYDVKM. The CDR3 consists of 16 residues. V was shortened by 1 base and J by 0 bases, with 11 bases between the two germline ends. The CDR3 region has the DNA TGTGCCAGCAGTTTATTTCACATTACTAGCACAGATACGCAGTATTTT. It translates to CASSLFHITSTDTQYF.

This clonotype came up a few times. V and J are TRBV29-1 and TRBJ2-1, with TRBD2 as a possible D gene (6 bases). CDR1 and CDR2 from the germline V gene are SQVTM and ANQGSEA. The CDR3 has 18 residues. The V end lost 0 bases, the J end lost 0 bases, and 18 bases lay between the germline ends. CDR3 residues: CSVEEVRREHASYNEQFF. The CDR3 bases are TGCAGCGTTGAAGAGGTTAGGAGGGAACATGCCTCCTACAATGAGCAGTTCTTC.

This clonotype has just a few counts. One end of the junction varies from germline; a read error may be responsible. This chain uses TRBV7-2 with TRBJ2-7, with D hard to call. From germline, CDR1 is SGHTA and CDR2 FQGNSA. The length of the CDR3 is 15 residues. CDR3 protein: CASRLERASSYEQYF. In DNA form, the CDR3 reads TGTGCCAGCAGATTAGAGCGAGCTAGCTCCTACGAGCAGTACTTC.

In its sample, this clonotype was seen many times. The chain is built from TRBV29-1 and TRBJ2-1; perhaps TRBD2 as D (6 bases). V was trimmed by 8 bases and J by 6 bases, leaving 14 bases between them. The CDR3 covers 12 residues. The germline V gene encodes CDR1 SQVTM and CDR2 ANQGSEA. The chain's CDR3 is CSLSPGGNEQFF. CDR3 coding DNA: TGCAGCCTCAGCCCCGGGGGCAATGAGCAGTTCTTC.

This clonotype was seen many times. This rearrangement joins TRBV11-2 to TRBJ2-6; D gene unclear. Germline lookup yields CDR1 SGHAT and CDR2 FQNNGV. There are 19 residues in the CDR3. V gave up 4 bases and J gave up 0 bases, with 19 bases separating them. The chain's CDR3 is CASSSILGVRDSGANVLTF. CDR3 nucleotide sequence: TGTGCCAGCAGCTCAATTTTGGGTGTGAGAGACTCTGGGGCCAACGTCCTGACTTTC.

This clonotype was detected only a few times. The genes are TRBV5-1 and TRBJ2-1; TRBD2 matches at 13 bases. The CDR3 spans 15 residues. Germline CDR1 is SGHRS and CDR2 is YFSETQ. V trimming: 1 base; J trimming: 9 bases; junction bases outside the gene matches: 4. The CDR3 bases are TGCGCCAGCAGCTTGCGACTAGCGGGAGGCAGTGAGCAGTTCTTC. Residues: CASSLRLAGGSEQFF.

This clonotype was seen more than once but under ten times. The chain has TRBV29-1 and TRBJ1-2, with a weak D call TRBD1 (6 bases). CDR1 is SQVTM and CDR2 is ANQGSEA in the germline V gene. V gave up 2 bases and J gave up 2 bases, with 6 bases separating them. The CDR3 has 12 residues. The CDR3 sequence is CSVEQGNYGYTF. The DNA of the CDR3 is TGCAGCGTTGAACAGGGGAACTATGGCTACACCTTC.

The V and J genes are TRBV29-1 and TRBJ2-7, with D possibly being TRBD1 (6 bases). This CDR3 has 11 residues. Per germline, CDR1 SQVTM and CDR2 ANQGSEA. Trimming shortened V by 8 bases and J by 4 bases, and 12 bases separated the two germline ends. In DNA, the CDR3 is TGCAGCATTAGGACAGCGTACGAGCAGTACTTC. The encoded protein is CSIRTAYEQYF.

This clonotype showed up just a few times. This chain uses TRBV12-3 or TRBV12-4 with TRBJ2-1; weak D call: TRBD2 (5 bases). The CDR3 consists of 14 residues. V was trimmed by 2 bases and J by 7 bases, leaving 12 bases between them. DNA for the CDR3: TGTGCCAGCAGTTTAAGCGGAGGCAAAAATGAGCAGTTCTTC. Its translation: CASSLSGGKNEQFF.

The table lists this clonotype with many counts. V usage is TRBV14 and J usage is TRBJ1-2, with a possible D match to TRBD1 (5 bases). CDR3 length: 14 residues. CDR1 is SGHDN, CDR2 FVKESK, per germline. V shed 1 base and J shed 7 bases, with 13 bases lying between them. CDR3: CASSQAGPLSGYTF. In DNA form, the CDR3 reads TGTGCCAGCAGCCAAGCGGGGCCCTTGAGTGGCTACACCTTC.

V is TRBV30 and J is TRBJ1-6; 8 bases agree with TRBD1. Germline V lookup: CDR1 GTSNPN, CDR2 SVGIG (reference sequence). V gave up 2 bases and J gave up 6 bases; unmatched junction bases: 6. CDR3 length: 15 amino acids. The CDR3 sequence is CAWSLSDRGNSPLHF. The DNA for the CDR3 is TGTGCCTGGAGTTTGTCTGACAGGGGTAATTCACCCCTCCACTTT.

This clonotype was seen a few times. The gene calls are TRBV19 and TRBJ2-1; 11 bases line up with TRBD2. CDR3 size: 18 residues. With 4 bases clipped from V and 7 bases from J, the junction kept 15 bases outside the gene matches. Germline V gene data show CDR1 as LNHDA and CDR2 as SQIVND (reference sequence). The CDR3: CASSRDALAGGPGNEQFF. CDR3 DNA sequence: TGTGCCAGTAGTAGGGACGCCTTAGCGGGAGGGCCCGGTAATGAGCAGTTCTTC.

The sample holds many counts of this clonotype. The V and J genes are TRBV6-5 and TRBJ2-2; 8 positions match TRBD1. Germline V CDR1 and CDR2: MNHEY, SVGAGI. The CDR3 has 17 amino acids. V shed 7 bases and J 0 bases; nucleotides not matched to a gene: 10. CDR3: CASTRLGQGPNTGELFF. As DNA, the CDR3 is TGTGCCAGCACTCGCCTAGGACAGGGACCGAACACCGGGGAGCTGTTTTTT.

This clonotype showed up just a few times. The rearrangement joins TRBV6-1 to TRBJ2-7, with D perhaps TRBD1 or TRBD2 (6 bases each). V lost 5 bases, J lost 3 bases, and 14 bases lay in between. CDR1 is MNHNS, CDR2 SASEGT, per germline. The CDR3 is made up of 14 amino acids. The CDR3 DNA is TGTGCCAGCAGTCGTGGGGGGACAATCTACGAGCAGTACTTC. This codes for CASSRGGTIYEQYF.

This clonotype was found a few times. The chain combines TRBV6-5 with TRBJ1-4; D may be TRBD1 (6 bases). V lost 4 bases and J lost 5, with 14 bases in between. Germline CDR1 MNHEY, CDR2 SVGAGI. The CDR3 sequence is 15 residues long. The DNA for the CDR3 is TGTGCCAGCAGTTCCCCGGCAGGGGAGAATGAAAAACTGTTTTTT. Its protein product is CASSSPAGENEKLFF.

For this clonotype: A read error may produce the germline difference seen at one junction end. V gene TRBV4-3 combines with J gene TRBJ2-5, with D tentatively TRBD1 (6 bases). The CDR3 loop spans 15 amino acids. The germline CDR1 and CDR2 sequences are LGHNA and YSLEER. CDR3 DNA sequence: TGCGCCAGCAGCCAAGAAGGTACAGGGCAAGAGACCCGGTACTTC. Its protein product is CASSQEGTGQETRYF.

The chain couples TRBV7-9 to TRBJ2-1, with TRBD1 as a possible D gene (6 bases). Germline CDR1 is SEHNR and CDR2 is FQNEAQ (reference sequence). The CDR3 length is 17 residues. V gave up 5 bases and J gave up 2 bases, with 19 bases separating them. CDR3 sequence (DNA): TGTGCCAGCAGCGATCCACAGGGCTACCTAACCTACAATGAGCAGTTCTTC. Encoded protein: CASSDPQGYLTYNEQFF. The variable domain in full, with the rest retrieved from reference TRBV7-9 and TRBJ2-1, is DTGVSQNPRHKITKRGQNVTFRCDPISEHNRLYWYRQTLGQGPEFLTYFQNEAQLEKSRLLSDRFSAERPKGSFSTLEIQRTEQGDSAMYLCASSDPQGYLTYNEQFFGPGTRLTVL.

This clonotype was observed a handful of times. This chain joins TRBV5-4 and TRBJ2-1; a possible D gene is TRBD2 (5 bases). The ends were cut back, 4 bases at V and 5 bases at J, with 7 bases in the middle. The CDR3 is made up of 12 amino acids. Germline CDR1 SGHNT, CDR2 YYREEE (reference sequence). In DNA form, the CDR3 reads TGTGCCAGCAGCCCGAGGGACAATGAGCAGTTCTTC. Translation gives CASSPRDNEQFF.

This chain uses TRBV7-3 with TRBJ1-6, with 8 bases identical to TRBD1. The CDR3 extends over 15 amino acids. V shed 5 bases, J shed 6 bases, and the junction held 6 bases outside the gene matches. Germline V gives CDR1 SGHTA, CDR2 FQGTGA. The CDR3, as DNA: TGTGCCAGCAGCCCAGAGGGACAGGTTAATTCACCCCTCCACTTT. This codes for CASSPEGQVNSPLHF. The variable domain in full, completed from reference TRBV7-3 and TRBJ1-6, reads GAGVSQTPSNKVTEKGKYVELRCDPISGHTALYWYRQSLGQGPEFLIYFQGTGAADDSGLPNDRFFAVRPEGSVSTLKIQRTERGDSAVYLCASSPEGQVNSPLHFGNGTRLTVT.

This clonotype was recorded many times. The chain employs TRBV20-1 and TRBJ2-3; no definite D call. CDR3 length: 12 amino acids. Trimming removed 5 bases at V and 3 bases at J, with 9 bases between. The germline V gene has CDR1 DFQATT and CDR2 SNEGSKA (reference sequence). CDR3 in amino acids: CSARMLTDTQYF. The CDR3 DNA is TGCAGTGCTCGAATGTTGACAGATACGCAGTATTTT.

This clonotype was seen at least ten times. The CDR3 is CASSLSFGELFF. The DNA for the CDR3 is TGTGCCAGCAGTTTATCTTTCGGGGAGCTGTTTTTT. The V gene is TRBV12-3 or TRBV12-4, the J gene TRBJ2-2; no clear D gene. V was pared by 2 bases and J by 7 bases, with 5 bases between. The CDR3 extends over 12 amino acids.

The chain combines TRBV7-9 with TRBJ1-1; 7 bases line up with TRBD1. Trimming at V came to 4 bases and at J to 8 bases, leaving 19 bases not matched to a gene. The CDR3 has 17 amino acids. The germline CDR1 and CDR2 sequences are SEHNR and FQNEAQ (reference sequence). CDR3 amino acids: CASSSARGHRSTDEAFF. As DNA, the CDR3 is TGTGCCAGCAGCTCAGCGAGGGGGCACAGATCAACTGACGAAGCTTTCTTT.

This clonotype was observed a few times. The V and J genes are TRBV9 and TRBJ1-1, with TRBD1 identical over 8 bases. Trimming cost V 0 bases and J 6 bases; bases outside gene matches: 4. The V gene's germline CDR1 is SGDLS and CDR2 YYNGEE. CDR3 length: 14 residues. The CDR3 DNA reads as TGTGCCAGCAGCGTAGCGGACAGGGTATCTGAAGCTTTCTTT. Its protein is CASSVADRVSEAFF.

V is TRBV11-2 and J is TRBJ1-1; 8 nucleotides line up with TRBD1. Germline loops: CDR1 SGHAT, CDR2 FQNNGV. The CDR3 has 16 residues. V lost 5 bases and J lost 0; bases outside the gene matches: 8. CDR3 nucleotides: TGTGCCAGCAGCCAGACAGGGGACCCCATGAACACTGAAGCTTTCTTT. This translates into CASSQTGDPMNTEAFF. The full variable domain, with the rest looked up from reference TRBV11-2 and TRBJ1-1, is EAGVAQSPRYKIIEKRQSVAFWCNPISGHATLYWYQQILGQGPKLLIQFQNNGVVDDSQLPKDRFSAERLKGVDSTLKIQPAKLEDSAVYLCASSQTGDPMNTEAFFGQGTRLTVV.